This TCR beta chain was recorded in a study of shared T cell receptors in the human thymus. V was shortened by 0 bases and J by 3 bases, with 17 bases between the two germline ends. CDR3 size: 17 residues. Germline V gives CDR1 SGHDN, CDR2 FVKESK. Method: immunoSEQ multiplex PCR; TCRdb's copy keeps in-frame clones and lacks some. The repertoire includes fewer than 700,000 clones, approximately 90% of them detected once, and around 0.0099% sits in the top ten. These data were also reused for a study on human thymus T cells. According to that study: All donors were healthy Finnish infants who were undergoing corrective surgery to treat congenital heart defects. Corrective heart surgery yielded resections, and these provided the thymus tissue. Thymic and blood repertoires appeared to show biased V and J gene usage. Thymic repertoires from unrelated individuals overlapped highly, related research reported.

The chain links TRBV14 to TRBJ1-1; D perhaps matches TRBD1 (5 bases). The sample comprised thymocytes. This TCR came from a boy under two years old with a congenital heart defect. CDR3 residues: CASSQDRQGVEDTEAFF. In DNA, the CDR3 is TGTGCCAGCAGCCAAGATAGGCAGGGCGTAGAGGACACTGAAGCTTTCTTT.